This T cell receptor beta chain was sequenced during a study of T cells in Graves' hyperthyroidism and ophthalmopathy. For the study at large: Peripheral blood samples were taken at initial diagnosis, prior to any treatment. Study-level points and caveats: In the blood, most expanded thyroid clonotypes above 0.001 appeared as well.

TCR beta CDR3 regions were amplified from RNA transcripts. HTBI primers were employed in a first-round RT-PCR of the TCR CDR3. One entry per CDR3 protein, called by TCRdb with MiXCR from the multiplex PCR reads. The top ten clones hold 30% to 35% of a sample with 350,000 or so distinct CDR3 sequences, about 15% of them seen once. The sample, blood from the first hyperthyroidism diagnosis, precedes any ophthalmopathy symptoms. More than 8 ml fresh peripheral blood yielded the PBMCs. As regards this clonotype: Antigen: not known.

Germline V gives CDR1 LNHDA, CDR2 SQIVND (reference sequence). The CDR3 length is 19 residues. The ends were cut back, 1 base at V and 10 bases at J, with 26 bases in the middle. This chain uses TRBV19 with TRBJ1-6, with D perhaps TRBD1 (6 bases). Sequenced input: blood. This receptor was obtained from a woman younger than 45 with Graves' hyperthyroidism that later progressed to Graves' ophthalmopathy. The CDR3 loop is CASSIVGTYDRLKESPLHF. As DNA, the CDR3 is TGTGCCAGTAGTATAGTAGGAACCTACGACAGGCTCAAGGAGTCACCCCTCCACTTT.